Below are 28 T cell receptor beta chains sequenced from a single sample in a study of radiotherapy plus CTLA-4 blockade in lung cancer (dated by TCRdb to about 2018). Library construction relied on the immunoSEQ multiplex PCR assay. TCRdb carries this immuneACCESS record with in-frame sequences only. Its versions omit some clonotypes, under half of them owing to an unresolved V gene in the studies checked, with the rest unexplained. This sample gives some 40,000 clones in total; 79% of them show up just once. Jointly, the top ten make up more than 20% of the sample. The specimen was peripheral blood, collected from a patient treated with radiotherapy plus ipilimumab. These receptors came from a human donor with non-small cell lung cancer that progressed on radiotherapy plus ipilimumab.

The chain is built from TRBV7-2 and TRBJ1-6; 7 nucleotides align to TRBD1. CDR1 and CDR2 from the germline V gene are SGHTA and FQGNSA. The CDR3 runs 15 residues. Trimming removed 4 bases from V and 3 bases from J; junction bases left unmatched: 3. The CDR3 protein is CASSSGQVYNSPLHF. The CDR3 coding sequence is TGTGCCAGCAGCTCCGGACAGGTCTATAATTCACCCCTCCACTTT.

The chain links TRBV7-2 to TRBJ2-7; possible D gene TRBD2, 6 bases. Trimming shortened V by 5 bases and J by 5 bases, and 13 bases separated the two germline ends. Per the germline V gene, CDR1 is SGHTA and CDR2 is FQGNSA. This CDR3 comprises 13 residues. The CDR3 loop reads CASSHFSGDEQYF. CDR3 nucleotide sequence: TGTGCCAGCAGCCACTTCTCGGGGGACGAGCAGTACTTC.

The genes are TRBV19 and TRBJ2-5; D may be TRBD2 (6 bases). V was clipped by 1 base and J by 5 bases, with 8 bases between them. The CDR3 is made up of 13 amino acids. CDR1 and CDR2 (germline): LNHDA, SQIVND (reference sequence). CDR3 nucleotides: TGTGCCAGTAGTATAGCGGGGGAGGAGACCCAGTACTTC. As protein: CASSIAGEETQYF.

The chain recombines TRBV23-1 with TRBJ2-4, with D possibly being TRBD1 (7 bases). TRBV23-1 has ORF status, its function being uncertain. The CDR3 is 19 residues long. Trimming removed 2 bases from V and 6 bases from J, with 26 bases in between. CDR3 bases: TGCGCCAGCAGTCAACGCGACAGGGTGGACTATCCCTGGGGAAACATTCAGTACTTC. It codes for CASSQRDRVDYPWGNIQYF.

This clone occurred once. The chain recombines TRBV5-8 with TRBJ2-3; a weak D match, TRBD2 (5 bases). This CDR3 is 14 amino acids long. Germline V gene lookup returns CDR1 SGHTS and CDR2 YDEGEE. With 0 bases removed from V and 2 bases from J, the gap between germline ends came to 7 bases. DNA for the CDR3: TGTGCCAGCAGCTTGGGACGGGACACAGATACGCAGTATTTT. Encoded protein: CASSLGRDTDTQYF.

The sample holds a few counts of this clone. The chain has TRBV5-1 and TRBJ2-1; perhaps TRBD1 as D (5 bases). CDR3 size: 15 residues. Germline V gene sequence: CDR1 SGHRS, CDR2 YFSETQ. V shed 4 bases and J shed 0 bases, with 11 bases lying between them. In DNA form, the CDR3 reads TGCGCCAGCAGCGAGACAGACAGCTCCTACAATGAGCAGTTCTTC. It is translated as CASSETDSSYNEQFF.

The chain's CDR3 is CASSSTGTNYNEQFF. The CDR3 coding sequence is TGTGCCAGCAGCTCTACCGGGACTAACTACAATGAGCAGTTCTTC. This chain links TRBV7-2 with TRBJ2-1, with 7 nucleotides matching TRBD2. With V trimmed by 4 bases and J by 3 bases, 6 bases remained unmatched. The CDR3 loop spans 15 amino acids. The germline V gene has CDR1 SGHTA and CDR2 FQGNSA.

The gene calls are TRBV19 and TRBJ1-5; TRBD1 agrees at 8 bases. This CDR3 has 15 residues. From germline, CDR1 is LNHDA and CDR2 SQIVND (reference sequence). The V gene end was trimmed by 2 bases and the J gene end by 4 bases; junction bases not matched to a gene: 4. The CDR3 loop is CASSIRTGGNQPQHF. The CDR3 DNA is TGTGCCAGTAGTATAAGAACAGGGGGAAATCAGCCCCAGCATTTT.

The rearrangement joins TRBV10-3 to TRBJ2-5; 12 nucleotides agree with TRBD2. Germline lookup yields CDR1 ENHRY and CDR2 SYGVKD. The CDR3 is made up of 17 amino acids. V shed 2 bases, J shed 5 bases, and the junction held 9 bases outside the gene matches. CDR3 residues: CAISEPTGLAGRETQYF. The CDR3 DNA reads TGTGCCATCAGTGAGCCTACCGGACTAGCGGGGCGGGAGACCCAGTACTTC.

This chain links TRBV9 with TRBJ2-3, with D unresolved. This CDR3 comprises 13 residues. The germline CDR1 and CDR2 sequences are SGDLS and YYNGEE. The ends were cut back, 0 bases at V and 6 bases at J, with 8 bases in the middle. The CDR3 bases are TGTGCCAGCAGCGTAGAGTGGCTTGATACGCAGTATTTT. It encodes CASSVEWLDTQYF. Combining the CDR3 with reference TRBV9 and TRBJ2-3 gives the whole variable domain DSGVTQTPKHLITATGQRVTLRCSPRSGDLSVYWYQQSLDQGLQFLIQYYNGEERAKGNILERFSAQQFPDLHSELNLSSLELGDSALYFCASSVEWLDTQYFGPGTRLTVL.

The rearrangement joins TRBV21-1 to TRBJ2-4; the D call of TRBD1 is as the table states it, not checked on the DNA. TRBV21-1 is given as a pseudogene. The CDR3 has 15 amino acids. Written as DNA, the CDR3 is TGTGCCAGCAGCAACGGGACAGTCCCGGGAAACATTCAGTACTTC. Protein sequence: CASSNGTVPGNIQYF.

This chain connects TRBV4-3 to TRBJ1-4, with TRBD1 as a possible D gene (5 bases). CDR3 length: 17 amino acids. Trimming took 1 base from V and 0 from J, leaving 12 bases between them. Germline assignment: CDR1 LGHNA and CDR2 YSLEER. The CDR3 is CASSQGTHRSTNEKLFF. CDR3 nucleotide sequence: TGCGCCAGCAGCCAAGGGACACATCGCTCAACTAATGAAAAACTGTTTTTT.

This chain connects TRBV19 to TRBJ2-5, with TRBD1 matching over 8 bases. There are 16 residues in the CDR3. V shed 5 bases and J 5 bases; nucleotides not matched to a gene: 13. CDR1 LNHDA and CDR2 SQIVND come from the germline V gene (reference sequence). This CDR3 reads CASSPFGTGKAETQYF. The CDR3 DNA is TGTGCCAGTAGTCCATTCGGGACAGGCAAGGCGGAGACCCAGTACTTC.

The chain combines TRBV15 with TRBJ2-3; D possibly corresponds to TRBD2 (5 bases). The ends were cut back, 5 bases at V and 0 bases at J, with 15 bases in the middle. The CDR3 contains 16 residues. Germline CDR1 reads LNHNV; CDR2 reads YYDKDF (reference sequence). CDR3 bases: TGTGCCACCAGCGTATCTAGCTCCCCTAGCACAGATACGCAGTATTTT. Translated: CATSVSSSPSTDTQYF. Drawing the rest from reference TRBV15 and TRBJ2-3, the complete variable domain is DAMVIQNPRYQVTQFGKPVTLSCSQTLNHNVMYWYQQKSSQAPKLLFHYYDKDFNNEADTPDNFQSRRPNTSFCFLDIRSPGLGDTAMYLCATSVSSSPSTDTQYFGPGTRLTVL.

The chain's CDR3 is CASSQDGQGWERGYTF. The CDR3 DNA sequence: TGTGCCAGCAGCCAAGATGGGCAGGGGTGGGAACGGGGCTACACCTTC. V and J are TRBV4-2 and TRBJ1-2, with D tentatively TRBD1 (6 bases). The V and J ends lost 0 bases and 8 bases respectively, with 19 bases between them. The CDR3 totals 16 residues. The germline V gene encodes CDR1 LGHNA and CDR2 YNFKEQ.

The chain employs TRBV10-3 and TRBJ2-7; 10 bases agree with TRBD1. Germline CDR1 is ENHRY and CDR2 is SYGVKD. This CDR3 has 17 residues. The V and J ends lost 0 bases and 4 bases, in that order; junction bases with no gene match: 9. The CDR3, as DNA: TGTGCCATCAGTGAGTCGAAGGACAGGGGGATGGGATACGAGCAGTACTTC. Its translation: CAISESKDRGMGYEQYF.

This sequence joins TRBV10-3 and TRBJ1-1; the D is unclear. Between the trimmed V and J ends, which lost 11 bases and 0 bases, there was a span of 13 bases. CDR1 is ENHRY and CDR2 is SYGVKD in the germline V gene. This CDR3 is 13 amino acids long. The CDR3 loop reads CASRETVNTEAFF. The CDR3 nucleotides are TGTGCCTCCCGGGAGACGGTGAACACTGAAGCTTTCTTT.

The chain employs TRBV7-6 and TRBJ2-7; maybe TRBD1 (5 bases). The CDR3 sequence is 13 residues long. V gave up 3 bases and J gave up 5 bases, with 11 bases separating them. Germline values: CDR1 SGHVS, CDR2 FNYEAQ. The CDR3 loop is CASSLSQGNEQYF. CDR3 nucleotides: TGTGCCAGCAGCTTGAGTCAGGGCAACGAGCAGTACTTC.

The V and J genes are TRBV5-1 and TRBJ2-2, with D maybe TRBD1 (6 bases). The CDR3 totals 15 residues. Germline CDR1 SGHRS, CDR2 YFSETQ. V was trimmed by 0 bases and J by 2 bases, leaving 8 bases between them. This CDR3 reads CASSLVGGNTGELFF. CDR3 DNA: TGCGCCAGCAGCTTGGTTGGGGGCAACACCGGGGAGCTGTTTTTT.

The V and J genes are TRBV9 and TRBJ2-5; TRBD2 might be the D (5 bases). Trimming cost V 2 bases and J 4 bases, with 15 bases left between them. The CDR3 runs 15 residues. Germline values: CDR1 SGDLS, CDR2 YYNGEE. The CDR3 region is CASSVSGNLGETQYF. As DNA, the CDR3 is TGTGCCAGCAGCGTCTCGGGGAACCTAGGAGAGACCCAGTACTTC.

The chain has TRBV4-3 and TRBJ2-7, with a weak D call TRBD1 (8 bases). V shed 1 base and J shed 7 bases, with 14 bases lying between them. CDR3 length: 14 amino acids. CDR1 and CDR2 from the germline V gene are LGHNA and YSLEER. CDR3: CASSQVYRGGEQYF. The CDR3 DNA follows: TGCGCCAGCAGCCAAGTCTACAGGGGGGGAGAGCAGTACTTC.

This clone has a handful of counts. V gene TRBV19 combines with J gene TRBJ2-7, with D uncertain. Germline V gene data show CDR1 as LNHDA and CDR2 as SQIVND (reference sequence). The CDR3 is 12 residues long. Trimming removed 3 bases from V and 3 bases from J, with 6 bases in between. The CDR3 is CASSIPYYEQYF. CDR3 in DNA: TGTGCCAGTAGTATCCCCTACTACGAGCAGTACTTC.

The rearrangement links TRBV6-5 to TRBJ2-7; TRBD1 might be the D (5 bases). Germline V gene sequence: CDR1 MNHEY, CDR2 SVGAGI. The V end was cut by 7 bases, the J end by 2 bases, with 12 bases between. The CDR3 runs to 13 residues. CDR3 sequence: CASTHPGTYEQYF. CDR3 nucleotide sequence: TGTGCCAGCACCCACCCAGGGACCTACGAGCAGTACTTC.

V and J are TRBV11-2 and TRBJ2-7; 9 bases map to TRBD1. The CDR3 length is 14 residues. Germline loops: CDR1 SGHAT, CDR2 FQNNGV. V lost 5 bases, J lost 1 base, and 3 bases stayed unmatched. This chain's CDR3 is CASSVGQGSYEQYF. The CDR3 DNA sequence: TGTGCCAGCAGCGTGGGACAGGGTTCCTACGAGCAGTACTTC. The full variable domain, completed using reference TRBV11-2 and TRBJ2-7, is EAGVAQSPRYKIIEKRQSVAFWCNPISGHATLYWYQQILGQGPKLLIQFQNNGVVDDSQLPKDRFSAERLKGVDSTLKIQPAKLEDSAVYLCASSVGQGSYEQYFGPGTRLTVT.

This rearrangement joins TRBV5-4 to TRBJ2-3; D might be TRBD1 (5 bases). The CDR3 covers 14 residues. With 1 base removed from V and 3 bases from J, the gap between germline ends came to 9 bases. Germline V lookup: CDR1 SGHNT, CDR2 YYREEE (reference sequence). The CDR3: CASSLQGSTDTQYF. Here the CDR3 DNA reads TGTGCCAGCAGCTTGCAGGGCTCGACAGATACGCAGTATTTT.

The V gene is TRBV5-1, the J gene TRBJ2-2; TRBD2 matches at 10 bases. CDR1 is SGHRS and CDR2 is YFSETQ in the germline V gene. CDR3 length equals 17 residues. V shed 2 bases and J 4 bases; nucleotides not matched to a gene: 8. CDR3 sequence (DNA): TGCGCCAGCAGCTTCGCTAGCGGGGGCTCGGGCACCGGGGAGCTGTTTTTT. The encoded protein is CASSFASGGSGTGELFF.

This clone was picked up one time. J is TRBJ2-5 and V is TRBV18; 7 bases fit TRBD2. Trimming took 3 bases from V and 1 from J; bases not matched to a gene: 5. The length of the CDR3 is 15 residues. Germline loops: CDR1 KGHSH, CDR2 LQKENI. DNA for the CDR3: TGTGCCAGCTCACCTGCCGGGACTACCCAAGAGACCCAGTACTTC. Translated: CASSPAGTTQETQYF.

The CDR3 DNA is TGTGCCAGCAGCGCCTGGGACAGCTACGAGCAGTACTTC. It translates to CASSAWDSYEQYF. The V gene is TRBV7-2, the J gene TRBJ2-7; 7 nucleotides line up with TRBD1. CDR1 is SGHTA and CDR2 is FQGNSA in the germline V gene. This CDR3 spans 13 amino acids. The V gene end was trimmed by 5 bases and the J gene end by 3 bases; junction bases not matched to a gene: 4.